These 26 T cell receptor beta chains originate from one sample sequenced in a study of blood T cell repertoires in COVID-19. Assay used: immunoSEQ multiplex PCR; TCRdb lists only in-frame clones, some missing. The sample consists of more than 250,000 clones, around nine tenths of them appearing once. Sequencing was performed on PBMCs or T cells enriched from blood (not recorded which). Receptors originate from a woman younger than 30 who had recovered from COVID-19.

This chain connects TRBV11-2 to TRBJ2-7, with 10 bases aligning to TRBD1. The V and J ends lost 8 bases and 1 base, in that order; junction bases with no gene match: 5. This CDR3 spans 14 amino acids. Per the germline V gene, CDR1 is SGHAT and CDR2 is FQNNGV. Here the CDR3 reads CASSQGQGSYEQYF. CDR3 DNA sequence: TGTGCCAGCTCACAGGGACAGGGGTCCTACGAGCAGTACTTC.

J is TRBJ2-7 and V is TRBV5-5, with 7 bases that match TRBD1. Germline CDR1 SGHKS, CDR2 YYEKEE (reference sequence). This CDR3 spans 14 amino acids. With 2 bases clipped from V and 2 bases from J, the junction kept 4 bases outside the gene matches. The CDR3, as DNA: TGTGCCAGCAGCTTTGTGACAGGGCCCTACGAGCAGTACTTC. Its translation is CASSFVTGPYEQYF.

The sample holds one count of this clone. Other nucleotide sequences in the sample specify the same CDR3. V usage is TRBV12-3 or TRBV12-4 and J usage is TRBJ1-5; D is uncertain. V was shortened by 2 bases and J by 6 bases, with 8 bases between the two germline ends. This CDR3 has 13 residues. CDR3 DNA sequence: TGTGCCAGCAGTTTAACCGGAGTTCAGCCCCAGCATTTT. The encoded protein is CASSLTGVQPQHF.

The sample holds one count of this clone. The chain recombines TRBV27 with TRBJ2-3, with 9 bases matching TRBD2. The CDR3 runs 18 residues. Germline V gene lookup returns CDR1 MNHEY and CDR2 SMNVEV (reference sequence). V was pared by 0 bases and J by 6 bases, with 13 bases of the junction left unmatched. CDR3 amino acids: CASSLSPRGASGVDTQYF. DNA of the CDR3: TGTGCCAGCAGTTTATCCCCCCGGGGGGCTAGCGGGGTGGATACGCAGTATTTT.

The rearrangement uses TRBV27 and TRBJ2-5, with a weak D call TRBD1 (6 bases). CDR1 is MNHEY and CDR2 is SMNVEV in the germline V gene (reference sequence). The V gene lost 5 bases and the J gene lost 4 bases, with 14 bases spanning the gap. The CDR3 covers 14 residues. This CDR3 is CASSQTTGGETQYF. CDR3 nucleotides: TGTGCCAGCAGTCAAACGACAGGAGGAGAGACCCAGTACTTC.

This chain uses TRBV27 with TRBJ1-2; weak D call: TRBD1 (5 bases). Germline V gene lookup returns CDR1 MNHEY and CDR2 SMNVEV (reference sequence). The CDR3 sequence is 16 residues long. Trimming shortened V by 6 bases and J by 2 bases, and 19 bases separated the two germline ends. The chain's CDR3 is CASSPTRAGLNYGYTF. The CDR3 DNA sequence: TGTGCCAGCAGCCCCACGCGGGCGGGACTGAACTATGGCTACACCTTC.

The J gene is TRBJ2-7, the V gene TRBV18, with 7 bases matching TRBD1. V trimming: 6 bases; J trimming: 3 bases; junction bases outside the gene matches: 5. Germline lookup yields CDR1 KGHSH and CDR2 LQKENI. The CDR3 consists of 13 residues. CDR3 protein: CASSPDRVYEQYF. CDR3 DNA: TGTGCCAGCTCCCCAGACAGGGTCTACGAGCAGTACTTC.

The chain recombines TRBV28 with TRBJ1-4; unclear D gene. This CDR3 comprises 14 residues. The V gene lost 7 bases and the J gene lost 0 bases, with 9 bases spanning the gap. Germline values: CDR1 MDHEN, CDR2 SYDVKM. CDR3 DNA sequence: TGTGCCAGCAAAATCTTAGCAACTAATGAAAAACTGTTTTTT. It translates to CASKILATNEKLFF.

This rearrangement joins TRBV27 to TRBJ1-6, with TRBD1 identical over 7 bases. With V trimmed by 6 bases and J by 5 bases, 4 bases remained unmatched. Germline V lookup: CDR1 MNHEY, CDR2 SMNVEV (reference sequence). This CDR3 has 14 residues. The chain's CDR3 is CASSATGNNSPLHF. In DNA form, the CDR3 reads TGTGCCAGCAGCGCGACAGGGAATAATTCACCCCTCCACTTT.

In DNA form, the CDR3 reads TGTGCCAGCAGCTTAGACGCGGGGGGAGGATATGGCTACACCTTC. Residues: CASSLDAGGGYGYTF. This chain uses TRBV7-6 with TRBJ1-2, with D possibly being TRBD1 (5 bases). V was clipped by 1 base and J by 5 bases, with 14 bases between them. Germline CDR1 SGHVS, CDR2 FNYEAQ. This CDR3 has 15 residues.

This chain links TRBV2 with TRBJ1-2; D remains ambiguous. Germline V gene sequence: CDR1 SNHLY, CDR2 FYNNEI. The CDR3 length is 15 residues. The V end lost 0 bases, the J end lost 6 bases, and 14 bases lay between the germline ends. CDR3 region: CASSEAPHTANGYTF. The CDR3 DNA reads as TGTGCCAGCAGTGAAGCTCCTCATACAGCTAATGGCTACACCTTC.

J is TRBJ2-5 and V is TRBV27; 10 bases line up with TRBD1. Germline-derived CDR1 and CDR2 are MNHEY and SMNVEV (reference sequence). Unmatched junction bases numbered 1, after V lost 3 bases and J lost 6 bases. This CDR3 is built from 13 residues. In nucleotides, the CDR3 is TGTGCCAGCAGTTTGGGACAGGGGAAGACCCAGTACTTC. The encoded protein is CASSLGQGKTQYF.

The chain is built from TRBV11-2 and TRBJ1-1; TRBD1 matches 7 bases. The germline V gene has CDR1 SGHAT and CDR2 FQNNGV. V dropped 5 bases and J dropped 4; count of bases not matched to a gene: 10. The CDR3 is 15 residues long. Here the CDR3 DNA reads TGTGCCAGCAGCGTGGCAGGGGGACGGAGCACTGAAGCTTTCTTT. It encodes CASSVAGGRSTEAFF.

The V and J genes are TRBV2 and TRBJ2-5, with 8 bases lining up with TRBD2. Unmatched junction bases numbered 9, after V lost 8 bases and J lost 7 bases. In germline, CDR1 is SNHLY, CDR2 FYNNEI. This CDR3 spans 13 amino acids. CDR3 amino acids: CASGPGGQGTQYF. CDR3 nucleotides: TGTGCCAGCGGACCGGGGGGGCAGGGGACCCAGTACTTC.

The chain carries TRBV7-9 and TRBJ2-7; 7 nucleotides align to TRBD1. The germline CDR1 and CDR2 sequences are SEHNR and FQNEAQ (reference sequence). CDR3 length: 14 residues. After removal of 5 bases from V and 3 bases from J, the junction contained 7 bases not matched to a gene. Written as DNA, the CDR3 is TGTGCCAGCAGCGCCCGACAGGGTTACTACGAGCAGTACTTC. Protein: CASSARQGYYEQYF. The variable domain in full, with the rest retrieved from reference TRBV7-9 and TRBJ2-7, is DTGVSQNPRHKITKRGQNVTFRCDPISEHNRLYWYRQTLGQGPEFLTYFQNEAQLEKSRLLSDRFSAERPKGSFSTLEIQRTEQGDSAMYLCASSARQGYYEQYFGPGTRLTVT.

The CDR3 loop is CASSPHRTGIRETQYF. The CDR3 DNA sequence: TGTGCCAGCAGCCCCCATCGTACAGGGATTAGAGAGACCCAGTACTTC. The rearrangement uses TRBV5-8 and TRBJ2-5; perhaps TRBD1 as D (6 bases). The germline V and J ends were trimmed by 4 bases and 4 bases, with 20 bases remaining between them. The CDR3 length is 16 residues. From germline, CDR1 is SGHTS and CDR2 YDEGEE.

With regard to this clone: An end of the junction differs from the germline gene, which may be a read error. The genes are TRBV24-1 and TRBJ2-1; D is ambiguous. Looked up from germline, CDR1 is KGHDR and CDR2 is SFDVKD. The CDR3 is 12 amino acids. In DNA form, the CDR3 reads TGTGCCACCAGTGATTCCTCCAATGAGCAGTTCTTC. Translation gives CATSDSSNEQFF.

This clone has only a few counts. This chain uses TRBV4-1 with TRBJ1-6; TRBD1 aligns across 7 bases. The CDR3 has 15 residues. Germline loops: CDR1 MGHRA, CDR2 YSYEKL. J lost 5 bases, V lost 2 bases, and 3 bases had no gene match. The chain's CDR3 is CASSQLGQHNSPLHF. CDR3 DNA: TGCGCCAGCAGCCAACTGGGACAGCATAATTCACCCCTCCACTTT.

The chain has TRBV7-3 and TRBJ2-1; 8 bases fit TRBD2. This CDR3 spans 15 amino acids. Germline V gene lookup returns CDR1 SGHTA and CDR2 FQGTGA. Trimming at V came to 0 bases and at J to 5 bases, leaving 3 bases not matched to a gene. This chain's CDR3 is CASSLTGLVNNEQFF. The DNA of the CDR3 is TGTGCCAGCAGCTTAACGGGACTAGTTAACAATGAGCAGTTCTTC.

V usage is TRBV3-1 (or the pseudogene TRBV3-2) and J usage is TRBJ2-1; D is uncertain. The germline CDR1 and CDR2 sequences are LGHDT and YNNKEL (reference sequence). V lost 0 bases, J lost 12 bases, and 9 bases lay in between. The CDR3 covers 12 residues. The CDR3 spells CASSQDQRRQFF. CDR3 DNA: TGTGCCAGCAGCCAAGATCAGAGGCGGCAGTTCTTC.

The chain recombines TRBV19 with TRBJ1-1; a weak D match, TRBD1 (6 bases). This CDR3 contains 15 residues. Germline assignment: CDR1 LNHDA and CDR2 SQIVND (reference sequence). The ends were cut back, 6 bases at V and 0 bases at J, with 14 bases in the middle. Here the CDR3 DNA reads TGTGCCAGTAGCCCGCAGGGGCCTATGAACACTGAAGCTTTCTTT. Its protein is CASSPQGPMNTEAFF.

The chain combines TRBV27 with TRBJ2-7; D may be TRBD2 (5 bases). Germline V gene data show CDR1 as MNHEY and CDR2 as SMNVEV (reference sequence). Trimming cost V 5 bases and J 3 bases, with 17 bases left between them. The CDR3 extends over 15 amino acids. In DNA form, the CDR3 reads TGTGCCAGCAGTCATGGACTTGGCGCGAACTACGAGCAGTACTTC. Translating gives CASSHGLGANYEQYF.

The V gene is TRBV5-5, the J gene TRBJ1-4; perhaps TRBD1 as D (6 bases). CDR1 and CDR2 from the germline V gene are SGHKS and YYEKEE (reference sequence). Deletions cut 6 bases from V and 8 bases from J, with 23 bases between. The CDR3 loop spans 16 amino acids. Written as DNA, the CDR3 is TGTGCCAGCAATCCCACAGAAACAGGGATTTGGGAAAAACTGTTTTTT. It encodes CASNPTETGIWEKLFF.

The chain combines TRBV2 with TRBJ2-7; TRBD1 might be the D (5 bases). This CDR3 region has 12 residues. Trimming left V 6 bases short and J 4 bases short, with 10 bases between. Germline V gene lookup returns CDR1 SNHLY and CDR2 FYNNEI. CDR3 nucleotides: TGTGCCAGCAGGGACACATTGTACGAGCAGTACTTC. Translated: CASRDTLYEQYF.

The chain links TRBV19 to TRBJ1-5; tentative D call: TRBD1 (5 bases). In germline, CDR1 is LNHDA, CDR2 SQIVND (reference sequence). This CDR3 is 14 amino acids long. The V end lost 6 bases, the J end lost 5 bases, and 14 bases lay between the germline ends. In DNA form, the CDR3 reads TGTGCCAGTAGCGCTCAGGGCGGTGATCAGCCCCAGCATTTT. Translating it yields CASSAQGGDQPQHF.

V is TRBV30 and J is TRBJ1-5; TRBD1 is a possible D gene (5 bases). Deletions cut 7 bases from V and 5 bases from J, with 15 bases between. The CDR3 length is 13 residues. Germline CDR1 GTSNPN, CDR2 SVGIG (reference sequence). The CDR3 DNA reads TGTGCCTCGTCACAGGACGGTGATCAGCCCCAGCATTTT. The encoded protein is CASSQDGDQPQHF.